This paragraph reports one TCR beta chain. Its target is unknown. The material for each subset, its genomic DNA, was split evenly across several immunoSEQ plates. The data were produced by immunoSEQ multiplex PCR, yet TCRdb's version contains in-frame clones alone and is incomplete. This table has 2,500,000 or so clones, 80% to 95% appearing once. The data belong to a study of shared clonotypes between healthy human individuals. Across the whole study: With ages of 18 to 49, the donors were a couple of women and a few men. Points from the study as a whole: Lower generation probabilities were found for non-shared clonotypes than for those shared by all four donors. Between several donors, naive CD4 clonotypes were shared at a level of about 5.3%.

Sequencing was done on a sample of naive CD4+ T cells from PBMCs. Noted subset: CD45RA+ positively selected. The TCR originated in a man younger than 30 in good health. Some clones in this sample may be carry-over from other donors' samples.

The CDR3 protein is CASSLIPGTGDGYTF. The CDR3 DNA is TGCGCCAGCAGCCTAATACCCGGGACAGGGGATGGCTACACCTTC. The genes are TRBV5-1 and TRBJ1-2; 10 positions match TRBD1. V lost 4 bases to trimming and J lost 6 bases; unmatched junction nucleotides: 9. The CDR3 is made up of 15 amino acids. Per the germline V gene, CDR1 is SGHRS and CDR2 is YFSETQ.